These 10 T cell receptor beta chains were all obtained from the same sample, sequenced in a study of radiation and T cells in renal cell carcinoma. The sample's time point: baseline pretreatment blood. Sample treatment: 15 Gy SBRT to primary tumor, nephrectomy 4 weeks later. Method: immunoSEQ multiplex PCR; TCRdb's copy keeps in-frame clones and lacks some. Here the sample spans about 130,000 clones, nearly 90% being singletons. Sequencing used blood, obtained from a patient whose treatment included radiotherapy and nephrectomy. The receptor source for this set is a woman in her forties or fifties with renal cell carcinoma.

CDR3 region: CASSYFPGVTEAFF. The DNA of the CDR3 is TGTGCCAGCAGTTATTTTCCGGGGGTGACTGAAGCTTTCTTT. The J gene is TRBJ1-1, the V gene TRBV7-2; D possibly corresponds to TRBD1 (5 bases). This CDR3 region has 14 residues. Deletions cut 6 bases from V and 5 bases from J, with 16 bases between. Germline CDR1 is SGHTA and CDR2 is FQGNSA.

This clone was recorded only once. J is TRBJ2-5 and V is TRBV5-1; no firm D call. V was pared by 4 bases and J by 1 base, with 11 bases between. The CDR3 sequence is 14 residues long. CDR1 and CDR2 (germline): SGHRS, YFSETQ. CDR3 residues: CASSHGPSQETQYF. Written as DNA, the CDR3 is TGCGCCAGCAGCCACGGGCCCTCCCAAGAGACCCAGTACTTC.

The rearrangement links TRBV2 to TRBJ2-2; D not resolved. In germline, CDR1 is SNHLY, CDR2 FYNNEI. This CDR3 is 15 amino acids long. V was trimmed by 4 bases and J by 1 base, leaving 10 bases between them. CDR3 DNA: TGTGCCAGCAGTGCTCTTTCTGGGAACACCGGGGAGCTGTTTTTT. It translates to CASSALSGNTGELFF.

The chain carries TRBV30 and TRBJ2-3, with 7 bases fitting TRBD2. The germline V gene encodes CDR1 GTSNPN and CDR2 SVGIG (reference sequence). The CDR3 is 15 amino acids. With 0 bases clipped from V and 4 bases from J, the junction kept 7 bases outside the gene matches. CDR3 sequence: CAWSVGQAGADTQYF. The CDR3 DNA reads TGTGCCTGGAGTGTAGGCCAGGCGGGGGCAGATACGCAGTATTTT.

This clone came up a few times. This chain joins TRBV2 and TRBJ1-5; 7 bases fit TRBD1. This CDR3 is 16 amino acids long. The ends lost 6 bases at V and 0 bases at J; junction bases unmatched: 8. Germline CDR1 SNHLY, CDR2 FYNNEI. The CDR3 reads CASRGQPVYSNQPQHF. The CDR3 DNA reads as TGTGCCAGCAGGGGACAGCCCGTGTATAGCAATCAGCCCCAGCATTTT.

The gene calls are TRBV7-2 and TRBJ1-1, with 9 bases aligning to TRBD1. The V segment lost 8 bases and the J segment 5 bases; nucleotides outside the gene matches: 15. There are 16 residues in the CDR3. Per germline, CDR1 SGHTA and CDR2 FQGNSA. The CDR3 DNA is TGTGCCAGCCGACCACCCGACAGGGGGGTCGGGACTGAAGCTTTCTTT. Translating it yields CASRPPDRGVGTEAFF.

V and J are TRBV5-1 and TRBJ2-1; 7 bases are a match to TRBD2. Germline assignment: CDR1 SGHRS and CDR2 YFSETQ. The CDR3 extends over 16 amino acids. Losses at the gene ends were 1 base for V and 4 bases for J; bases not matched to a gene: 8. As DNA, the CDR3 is TGCGCCAGCAGCTTGCGGGCGGGGGTCTCGTACAATGAGCAGTTCTTC. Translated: CASSLRAGVSYNEQFF.

CDR3 nucleotides: TGCGCCAGCACCATACAGGGGGCTAGCACTGAAGCTTTCTTT. Protein: CASTIQGASTEAFF. The chain carries TRBV5-1 and TRBJ1-1, with 9 bases that match TRBD1. Germline loops: CDR1 SGHRS, CDR2 YFSETQ. CDR3 length: 14 amino acids. V lost 6 bases to trimming and J lost 4 bases; unmatched junction nucleotides: 7.

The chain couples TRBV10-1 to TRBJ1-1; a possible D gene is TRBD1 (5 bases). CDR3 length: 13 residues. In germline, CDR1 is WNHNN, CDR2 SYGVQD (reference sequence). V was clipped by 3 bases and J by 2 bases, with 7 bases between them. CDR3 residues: CASSDGHNTEAFF. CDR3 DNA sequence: TGCGCCAGCAGTGACGGACACAACACTGAAGCTTTCTTT.

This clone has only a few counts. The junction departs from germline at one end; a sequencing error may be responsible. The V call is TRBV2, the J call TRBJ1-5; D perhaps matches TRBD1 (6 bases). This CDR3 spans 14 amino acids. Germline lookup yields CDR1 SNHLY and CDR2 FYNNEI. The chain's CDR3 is CACRIQGRNQPQHF. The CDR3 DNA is TGTGCCTGCAGGATACAGGGACGCAATCAGCCCCAGCATTTT.